The present TCR beta chain was sequenced within a study of regulatory T cells in long-lasting Graves disease. Overall study findings and caveats: Gene preferences differed: TRBV28, TRBJ1-2, TRBJ2-5 in persistent cases.

With regard to this clonotype: Its antigen is currently unknown.

Time point: newly diagnosed GD, antithyroid drugs for less than 3 months. Construction of the TCR library relied on RNA isolated from PBMCs. CDR1 and CDR2 (germline): SNHLY, FYNNEI. V lost 5 bases and J lost 0, with 14 bases in between. This CDR3 contains 15 residues. Sequencing libraries for TCR beta were prepared with iRepertoire HTBI primers and Arm-PCR of CDR3 regions. TCRdb fed the multiplex PCR reads into MiXCR, producing one record per CDR3 protein. The repertoire holds some 460,000 distinct CDR3 sequences, with 15% to 20% as singletons. The same data also went into a second study, on T cells in Graves' hyperthyroidism and ophthalmopathy.

The input for sequencing was peripheral blood mononuclear cells (PBMCs), taken at new diagnosis, from a patient treated with antithyroid drugs. The rearrangement uses TRBV2 and TRBJ2-7; D unresolved. This receptor was identified in a man aged 40-50 years with Graves disease. The CDR3 loop reads CASSPDWGISYEQYF. DNA of the CDR3: TGTGCCAGCAGTCCTGACTGGGGAATCTCCTACGAGCAGTACTTC.